A selection of T cell receptor beta chains follows, all from one sample in a study of cytomegalovirus exposure and HLA in healthy donors. Clones were read by immunoSEQ multiplex PCR, and TCRdb kept only the in-frame ones, dropping some. Of 25,000 to 30,000 clones in the sample, about two thirds were seen once. Sequences were obtained from PBMCs. Every receptor here comes from a woman between 45 and 60 years old in good health and CMV-seronegative. Each CDR3 is given with its conserved first and last residue. A D gene is named only where the DNA matches it firmly. For some rows the clone size is stated as once, few or many, or as a class when expanded; others skip it.

size: -; J: TRBJ2-3; V: TRBV29-1; D: -; DNA: TGCAGCGTTGGAATTCAGGGAGGTGAGGGCACAGATACGCAGTATTTT; CDR3: CSVGIQGGEGTDTQYF
size: -; J: TRBJ2-7; V: TRBV6-5; D: TRBD2; DNA: TGTGCCAGCAGGCTAGCGGGAGCCTTTTACGAGCAGTACTTC; CDR3: CASRLAGAFYEQYF
size: -; J: TRBJ2-1; V: TRBV5-1; D: TRBD2; DNA: TGCGCCAGCAGCTTTAGCGGGGCATACAATGAGCAGTTCTTC; CDR3: CASSFSGAYNEQFF
size: -; J: TRBJ2-7; V: TRBV9; D: TRBD2; DNA: TGTGCCTCCTCCATTGGACTAGCGGGTACCTACGAGCAGTACTTC; CDR3: CASSIGLAGTYEQYF
size: -; J: TRBJ2-1; V: TRBV6-5; D: TRBD1; DNA: TGTGCCAGCGAAGGGGGACAGAATGAGCAGTTCTTC; CDR3: CASEGGQNEQFF
size: few; J: TRBJ1-5; V: TRBV2; D: -; DNA: TGTGCCAGCAGGGGAGGGAGTGACAGTCAGCCCCAGCATTTT; CDR3: CASRGGSDSQPQHF
size: -; J: TRBJ2-1; V: TRBV6-5; D: TRBD1; DNA: TGTGCCAGCAGGTCCGAGGGACAGGGACACAATGAGCAGTTCTTC; CDR3: CASRSEGQGHNEQFF
size: few; J: TRBJ2-1; V: TRBV6-1; D: -; DNA: TGTGCCAGCACTAGCCGTCTGATCTACAATGAGCAGTTCTTC; CDR3: CASTSRLIYNEQFF
size: -; J: TRBJ1-2; V: TRBV19; D: TRBD1; DNA: TGTGCCAGTATCACAGGGGCTGATGGCTACACCTTC; CDR3: CASITGADGYTF
size: -; J: TRBJ2-3; V: TRBV5-4; D: TRBD2; DNA: TGTGCCAGCAGCCCTGGGACTAGCGGAAACACAGATACGCAGTATTTT; CDR3: CASSPGTSGNTDTQYF
size: -; J: TRBJ1-5; V: TRBV6-1; D: -; DNA: TGTGCCAGCACTGAACAGGGATATAGCAATCAGCCCCAGCATTTT; CDR3: CASTEQGYSNQPQHF
size: -; J: TRBJ1-5; V: TRBV27; D: -; DNA: TGTGCCAGCAGTTCCAGGGATCAGCCCCAGCATTTT; CDR3: CASSSRDQPQHF
size: -; J: TRBJ1-2; V: TRBV6-4; D: -; DNA: TGTGCCAGCAGTCCTACCGTGCTCAACTATGGCTACACCTTC; CDR3: CASSPTVLNYGYTF
size: -; J: TRBJ1-1; V: TRBV28; D: TRBD1; DNA: TGTGCCAGCAGAAAGGGGGCCAGGAACACTGAAGCTTTCTTT; CDR3: CASRKGARNTEAFF
size: -; J: TRBJ1-5; V: TRBV4-1; D: -; DNA: TGCGCCAGCAGCCAAGACCGGCAGGGGCAGCAGCCCCAGCATTTT; CDR3: CASSQDRQGQQPQHF
size: -; J: TRBJ2-1; V: TRBV13; D: -; DNA: TGTGCCAGCAGCTTACGGGTATACAATGAGCAGTTCTTC; CDR3: CASSLRVYNEQFF
size: -; J: TRBJ1-2; V: TRBV7-2; D: -; DNA: TGTGCCAGCAGTGTCGTTGTGTCCTATGGCTACACCTTC; CDR3: CASSVVVSYGYTF
size: few; J: TRBJ1-2; V: TRBV25-1; D: TRBD1; DNA: TGTGCCAGCAGTCAGCCGGGACAGGGGGGAGGAGGCGATGGCTACACCTTC; CDR3: CASSQPGQGGGGDGYTF
size: -; J: TRBJ1-2; V: TRBV20-1; D: -; DNA: TGCAGTGCTAGTGAGGGCGGCTACACCTTC; CDR3: CSASEGGYTF
size: few; J: TRBJ2-3; V: TRBV5-1; D: TRBD2; DNA: TGCGCCAGCAGCTTGGAGGCTAGCGGGTCGGATACGCAGTATTTT; CDR3: CASSLEASGSDTQYF
size: -; J: TRBJ2-3; V: TRBV29-1; D: TRBD2; DNA: TGCAGCGTTGCAGCGGGAGTACCAGATACGCAGTATTTT; CDR3: CSVAAGVPDTQYF
size: -; J: TRBJ2-3; V: TRBV19; D: -; DNA: TGTGCCAGTAACCGACTAGACACGGATACGCAGTATTTT; CDR3: CASNRLDTDTQYF
size: -; J: TRBJ1-5; V: TRBV2; D: -; DNA: TGTGCCAGCAGTGAAGGGGGGGGACGGCGTCAGCCCCAGCATTTT; CDR3: CASSEGGGRRQPQHF
size: -; J: TRBJ2-1; V: TRBV12-5; D: -; DNA: TGTGCTAGTGGTTTGGAGAAGGGGCGGCAGTTCTTC; CDR3: CASGLEKGRQFF
size: -; J: TRBJ1-2; V: TRBV2; D: TRBD1; DNA: TGTGCCAGTAGACAGGGGGCGGAAGGCTACACCTTC; CDR3: CASRQGAEGYTF
size: once; J: TRBJ2-3; V: TRBV5-1; D: -; DNA: TGCGCCAGCAGGACAGTGGGCACAGATACGCAGTATTTT; CDR3: CASRTVGTDTQYF
size: -; J: TRBJ2-7; V: TRBV6-1; D: -; DNA: TGTGCCAGCAGTGAAGTCAGGCCTCCCACGGACTTC; CDR3: CASSEVRPPTDF
size: -; J: TRBJ2-1; V: TRBV29-1; D: TRBD2; DNA: TGCAGCGGCCAGCCAGCGGGGGTGGAGCAGTTCTTC; CDR3: CSGQPAGVEQFF
size: -; J: TRBJ2-7; V: TRBV5-1; D: -; DNA: TGCGCCAGCAGCGGAACAGGGTCCGGCGAGCAGTACTTC; CDR3: CASSGTGSGEQYF
size: -; J: TRBJ2-3; V: TRBV23-1; D: -; DNA: TGCGCCAGCAGTCACTTTTCAGATACGCAGTATTTT; CDR3: CASSHFSDTQYF
size: -; J: TRBJ2-3; V: TRBV6-1; D: TRBD2; DNA: TGTGCCAGCAGTGGACTAGCGGGGGGGACAGATACGCAGTATTTT; CDR3: CASSGLAGGTDTQYF
size: -; J: TRBJ1-5; V: TRBV4-2; D: TRBD1; DNA: TGTGCCAGCAGCCAACAAACAGGGGAGGACCAGCCCCAGCATTTT; CDR3: CASSQQTGEDQPQHF
size: few; J: TRBJ1-5; V: TRBV5-4; D: -; DNA: TGTGCCAGCAGCTTGGCAGGGTTCAATCAGCCCCAGCATTTT; CDR3: CASSLAGFNQPQHF
size: -; J: TRBJ2-7; V: TRBV7-9; D: -; DNA: TGTGCCAGCAGCCTGACAGTCGGGCTAGACGAGCAGTACTTC; CDR3: CASSLTVGLDEQYF
size: -; J: TRBJ2-7; V: TRBV5-4; D: TRBD1; DNA: TGTGCCAGCAGCCCCGGGACAGTCTCCTACGAGCAGTACTTC; CDR3: CASSPGTVSYEQYF
size: -; J: TRBJ1-2; V: TRBV6-5; D: -; DNA: TGTGCCACCACGGGGGGTTATGGCTACACCTTC; CDR3: CATTGGYGYTF
size: few; J: TRBJ1-2; V: TRBV6-1; D: -; DNA: TGTGCCAGCAATGTGAACCAAGGGAGCTATGGCTACACCTTC; CDR3: CASNVNQGSYGYTF
size: -; J: TRBJ2-5; V: TRBV7-9; D: TRBD2; DNA: TGTGCCAGCAGCTTAGCAGGGCCGACTAGCGGGATTAGAGAGACCCAGTACTTC; CDR3: CASSLAGPTSGIRETQYF
size: -; J: TRBJ2-5; V: TRBV6-5; D: -; DNA: TGTGCCAGCATGGGCAGCCAAGAGACCCAGTACTTC; CDR3: CASMGSQETQYF
size: few; J: TRBJ1-5; V: TRBV6-5; D: -; DNA: TGTGCCAGCAGTTACACTGGTGATCAGCCCCAGCATTTT; CDR3: CASSYTGDQPQHF
size: -; J: TRBJ2-7; V: TRBV29-1; D: TRBD2; DNA: TGCAGCGTTGAAGTCAGGAGCGGGGGAAGTGAGCAGTACTTC; CDR3: CSVEVRSGGSEQYF
size: few; J: TRBJ2-7; V: TRBV5-1; D: TRBD2; DNA: TGCGCCAGCAGCCGGGGGGGAAGCGACGAGCAGTACTTC; CDR3: CASSRGGSDEQYF
size: few; J: TRBJ1-2; V: TRBV5-1; D: TRBD1; DNA: TGCGCCAGCAGCCAGGACAGGGCTAATGGCTACACCTTC; CDR3: CASSQDRANGYTF
size: -; J: TRBJ1-1; V: TRBV10-3; D: -; DNA: TGTGCCATCAGTGCAGACAGAATGAACACTGAAGCTTTCTTT; CDR3: CAISADRMNTEAFF
size: -; J: TRBJ1-2; V: TRBV6-5; D: -; DNA: TGTGCCAGCAGCTTCAGGCAGTCCCCCTATGGCTACACCTTC; CDR3: CASSFRQSPYGYTF
size: -; J: TRBJ1-2; V: TRBV5-6; D: -; DNA: TGTGCCAGCAACCGGGACTTTAACTATGGCTACACCTTC; CDR3: CASNRDFNYGYTF